The clone carrying this TCR beta chain was recorded many times. Its target is not known. Germline CDR1 and CDR2: SGHTA and FQGNSA. The CDR3 is 15 residues long. Trimming shortened V by 6 bases and J by 5 bases, and 17 bases separated the two germline ends. The data stem from a study of T cell repertoires in cytomegalovirus infection. About the study: Public TCR beta signatures were indicative of both CMV infection and a matching HLA type. Study-wide findings and caveats: The ex vivo response showed dominance by HLA-C-restricted CMV-specific TCR beta clonotypes. Accumulated public TCR beta family frequency recognized individuals carrying CMV together with the relevant HLA.

TCRdb re-derived calls from the reads in MiXCR, one entry per CDR3 protein. The sample records more than 650,000 distinct CDR3 sequences, under 40% being singletons. This TCR was recovered from a human donor in good health (CMV status not recorded). Some clones in this sample may be carry-over from other donors' samples. The J gene is TRBJ2-1, the V gene TRBV7-2; D is possibly TRBD1 (5 bases). What was sequenced was PBMCs. The CDR3: CASSLSGFSDNEQFF. The CDR3 nucleotides read TGTGCCAGCAGTCTCTCAGGGTTTTCCGACAATGAGCAGTTCTTC.